Listed here are 26 T cell receptor beta chains from one sample, sequenced in a study of blood T cell repertoires in COVID-19. The method was immunoSEQ multiplex PCR; TCRdb's version includes in-frame clones alone and lacks a portion of them. The sample yields over 25,000 clones, roughly 87% seen once. The source material was peripheral blood. All receptors derive from a human donor in a cohort sampled during active COVID-19.

The chain couples TRBV3-1 (or the pseudogene TRBV3-2) to TRBJ2-5, with 9 positions matching TRBD2. Per germline, CDR1 LGHDT and CDR2 YNNKEL (reference sequence). The CDR3 spans 16 residues. V shed 4 bases and J 4 bases; nucleotides not matched to a gene: 10. DNA for the CDR3: TGTGCCAGCAGCCCCGGGGTAGCGGGGGCCTCAGAGACCCAGTACTTC. Translation: CASSPGVAGASETQYF.

The V call is TRBV9, the J call TRBJ2-3; D might be TRBD2 (6 bases). Per the germline V gene, CDR1 is SGDLS and CDR2 is YYNGEE. The V and J ends lost 3 bases and 2 bases respectively, with 16 bases between them. The CDR3 sequence is 16 residues long. Here the CDR3 reads CASSAGTPIPTDTQYF. CDR3 in DNA: TGTGCCAGCAGCGCGGGGACTCCCATTCCCACAGATACGCAGTATTTT.

V and J are TRBV7-9 and TRBJ1-1; 9 nucleotides agree with TRBD1. The germline CDR1 and CDR2 sequences are SEHNR and FQNEAQ (reference sequence). V was clipped by 7 bases and J by 7 bases; unmatched bases: 10. CDR3 length: 14 amino acids. DNA for the CDR3: TGTGCCAGCAAGAGCCAGGACAGGGGATATGAAGCTTTCTTT. Translation: CASKSQDRGYEAFF.

This chain joins TRBV18 and TRBJ2-7, with D maybe TRBD1 (5 bases). The CDR3 contains 12 residues. CDR1 and CDR2 from the germline V gene are KGHSH and LQKENI. V was pared by 4 bases and J by 6 bases, with 10 bases between. The DNA of the CDR3 is TGTGCCAGCTCACAACAGGTATCCGAGCAGTACTTC. This translates into CASSQQVSEQYF.

Regarding this clone: One end of the junction is discordant with germline, which a read error may explain. This chain links TRBV9 with TRBJ2-3, with 8 bases fitting TRBD2. The CDR3 has 14 residues. Germline CDR1 SGDLS, CDR2 YYNGEE. CDR3 sequence (DNA): TGTGCCAGCAGCCCCAGGACTAGCAAAGATACGCAGTATTTT. Translated, it gives CASSPRTSKDTQYF.

This chain joins TRBV7-8 and TRBJ2-5; maybe TRBD2 (5 bases). CDR3 size: 14 residues. Trimming removed 5 bases from V and 5 bases from J, with 15 bases in between. Germline V gene data show CDR1 as SGHVS and CDR2 as FQNEAQ. The CDR3 DNA is TGTGCCAGCAGCCCCACGCGGGTGCAGGAGACCCAGTACTTC. It yields the protein CASSPTRVQETQYF.

This chain connects TRBV11-2 to TRBJ2-3; no reliable D call. V was trimmed by 0 bases and J by 4 bases, leaving 11 bases between them. The CDR3 is 15 amino acids. CDR1 is SGHAT, CDR2 FQNNGV, per germline. The CDR3 here is CASSLDQRVPDTQYF. The CDR3 DNA reads as TGTGCCAGCAGCTTAGATCAACGGGTCCCAGATACGCAGTATTTT. Drawing the rest from reference TRBV11-2 and TRBJ2-3, the complete variable domain is EAGVAQSPRYKIIEKRQSVAFWCNPISGHATLYWYQQILGQGPKLLIQFQNNGVVDDSQLPKDRFSAERLKGVDSTLKIQPAKLEDSAVYLCASSLDQRVPDTQYFGPGTRLTVL.

The genes are TRBV11-1 and TRBJ2-2; the D is unclear. The germline V and J ends were trimmed by 7 bases and 5 bases, with 20 bases remaining between them. Germline V gene sequence: CDR1 SGHAT, CDR2 FQDESV (reference sequence). CDR3 length equals 16 residues. Here the CDR3 reads CASTPVADPRTGELFF. CDR3 coding DNA: TGTGCCAGCACCCCCGTGGCCGACCCGAGGACCGGGGAGCTGTTTTTT.

CDR3 residues: CASSLTTGYYEQYF. In DNA, the CDR3 is TGTGCCAGCAGTTTGACTACAGGGTACTACGAGCAGTACTTC. This sequence joins TRBV27 and TRBJ2-7; tentative D call: TRBD1 (6 bases). Deletions cut 3 bases from V and 3 bases from J, with 12 bases between. Germline loops: CDR1 MNHEY, CDR2 SMNVEV (reference sequence). There are 14 residues in the CDR3.

The rearrangement links TRBV5-1 to TRBJ1-3; D might be TRBD1 (6 bases). The CDR3 length is 13 residues. Trimming stripped 4 bases from V and 5 bases from J, with 10 bases between. CDR1 is SGHRS, CDR2 YFSETQ, per germline. The CDR3 region is CASSQGFRNTIYF. As DNA, the CDR3 is TGCGCCAGCAGCCAGGGGTTTCGAAACACCATATATTTT.

The chain uses TRBV28 and TRBJ1-1; D perhaps matches TRBD1 (5 bases). V lost 6 bases and J 0 bases, leaving 8 bases between the germline ends. The CDR3 spans 13 residues. Germline lookup yields CDR1 MDHEN and CDR2 SYDVKM. This CDR3 reads CASRTELNTEAFF. The CDR3 region has the DNA TGTGCCAGCAGGACAGAGTTGAACACTGAAGCTTTCTTT.

The chain is built from TRBV2 and TRBJ2-3; 8 nucleotides match TRBD1. Germline CDR1 SNHLY, CDR2 FYNNEI. This CDR3 comprises 14 residues. Germline trimming cut 6 bases from V and 4 bases from J; bases unmatched to any gene: 6. CDR3 sequence: CASSRDRIADTQYF. DNA for the CDR3: TGTGCCAGCAGCAGGGACAGGATAGCAGATACGCAGTATTTT. Complete variable domain (other parts from reference TRBV2 and TRBJ2-3): EPEVTQTPSHQVTQMGQEVILRCVPISNHLYFYWYRQILGQKVEFLVSFYNNEISEKSEIFDDQFSVERPDGSNFTLKIRSTKLEDSAMYFCASSRDRIADTQYFGPGTRLTVL.

The sample holds a few counts of this clone. The chain uses TRBV19 and TRBJ2-7, with 11 positions matching TRBD1. V lost 5 bases and J lost 0; bases outside the gene matches: 6. The CDR3 is 16 residues long. The germline gives CDR1 LNHDA, CDR2 SQIVND (reference sequence). Here the CDR3 DNA reads TGTGCCAGTAGTCCTTGGACAGGGGGCACCTCCTACGAGCAGTACTTC. This gives the protein CASSPWTGGTSYEQYF.

The rearrangement links TRBV9 to TRBJ2-5; 11 bases line up with TRBD2. The V segment lost 4 bases and the J segment 5 bases; nucleotides outside the gene matches: 7. The CDR3 extends over 15 amino acids. CDR1 SGDLS and CDR2 YYNGEE come from the germline V gene. Here the CDR3 DNA reads TGTGCCAGCAGCTTTCTAGCGGGGGGTGGGGAGACCCAGTACTTC. Its protein product is CASSFLAGGGETQYF.

J is TRBJ2-1 and V is TRBV12-3 or TRBV12-4; TRBD1 aligns across 8 bases. The J segment lost 6 bases and the V segment lost 7 bases, leaving 5 bases of the junction unmatched. The CDR3 extends over 13 amino acids. The CDR3 sequence: CASTPGGRNEQFF. The CDR3, as DNA: TGTGCCAGCACCCCAGGGGGCCGCAATGAGCAGTTCTTC.

The V call is TRBV25-1, the J call TRBJ2-1; 8 bases line up with TRBD2. V shed 4 bases and J 10 bases; nucleotides not matched to a gene: 15. The CDR3 length is 16 residues. Germline assignment: CDR1 MGHDK and CDR2 SYGVNS. The CDR3 region is CASSGRIAGTLKEQFF. CDR3 DNA: TGTGCCAGCAGTGGGCGGATAGCGGGGACCTTAAAGGAGCAGTTCTTC.

This chain joins TRBV6-4 and TRBJ2-5; 9 nucleotides align to TRBD2. Unmatched junction bases numbered 6, after V lost 5 bases and J lost 8 bases. CDR3 length: 13 amino acids. Germline assignment: CDR1 MRHNA and CDR2 SNTAGT. In DNA, the CDR3 is TGTGCCAGCAGTCCGCTAGCGGGGAACACCCAGTACTTC. It specifies CASSPLAGNTQYF.

The rearrangement uses TRBV2 and TRBJ2-3; D is undetermined. There are 12 residues in the CDR3. V lost 10 bases, J lost 5 bases, and 13 bases lay in between. CDR1 and CDR2 (germline): SNHLY, FYNNEI. The CDR3 bases are TGTGCCACCTCCCTTCCCGGAGATACGCAGTATTTT. It translates to CATSLPGDTQYF.

The J gene is TRBJ1-6, the V gene TRBV6-5, with 11 positions matching TRBD1. J was trimmed by 9 bases and V by 7 bases; bases with no gene match: 8. The germline CDR1 and CDR2 sequences are MNHEY and SVGAGI. The CDR3 covers 15 residues. CDR3 sequence: CASILEGTGGSPLHF. Written as DNA, the CDR3 is TGTGCCAGCATTCTAGAGGGGACAGGGGGTTCACCCCTCCACTTT.

V is TRBV4-1 and J is TRBJ2-3; 11 bases map to TRBD2. CDR1 and CDR2 (germline): MGHRA, YSYEKL. V was pared by 5 bases and J by 2 bases, with 6 bases of the junction left unmatched. This CDR3 comprises 16 residues. Written as DNA, the CDR3 is TGCGCCAGCAGCTCCCTACTAGCGGGGGTCACAGATACGCAGTATTTT. Its protein product is CASSSLLAGVTDTQYF.

The chain has TRBV7-8 and TRBJ2-7, with D possibly TRBD1 on 5 matching bases. Trimming took off 1 base at V and 5 bases at J, with 18 bases between the two ends. The CDR3 consists of 16 residues. Germline V lookup: CDR1 SGHVS, CDR2 FQNEAQ. This CDR3 reads CASSLDLVGLINEQYF. In DNA form, the CDR3 reads TGTGCCAGCAGCTTAGATTTAGTGGGGCTCATCAACGAGCAGTACTTC.

This clone was detected only a few times. The chain uses TRBV21-1 and TRBJ2-5; the table gives TRBD1 as D, unverified against the DNA. TRBV21-1 is termed a pseudogene. CDR3 size: 16 residues. CDR3: CASRKGVGTDQETQYF. DNA of the CDR3: TGTGCCAGCAGAAAAGGCGTCGGGACAGACCAAGAGACCCAGTACTTC.

This rearrangement joins TRBV7-2 to TRBJ1-5, with D unresolved. The CDR3 is 13 residues long. Germline CDR1 is SGHTA and CDR2 is FQGNSA. V was shortened by 4 bases and J by 5 bases, with 9 bases between the two germline ends. The CDR3 nucleotides are TGTGCCAGCAGCTCGACTTTCTATCAGCCCCAGCATTTT. Protein product: CASSSTFYQPQHF.

This sequence joins TRBV29-1 and TRBJ2-3, with D unresolved. The V gene's germline CDR1 is SQVTM and CDR2 ANQGSEA. The CDR3 consists of 12 residues. Trimming shortened V by 1 base and J by 2 bases, and 4 bases separated the two germline ends. The CDR3 here is CSVEVATDTQYF. CDR3 nucleotide sequence: TGCAGCGTTGAAGTGGCCACAGATACGCAGTATTTT.

This sequence joins TRBV6-2 or TRBV6-3 and TRBJ1-5, with 11 positions matching TRBD1. The CDR3 sequence is 18 residues long. CDR1 and CDR2 from the germline V gene are MNHEY and SVGEGT. V trimming: 3 bases; J trimming: 0 bases; junction bases outside the gene matches: 7. The CDR3 region has the DNA TGTGCCAGCAGTTATGGCCGGACAGGGGGCCGTAGCAATCAGCCCCAGCATTTT. It encodes CASSYGRTGGRSNQPQHF.

This clone has more than one count but fewer than ten. The chain recombines TRBV2 with TRBJ1-4, with D tentatively TRBD1 (5 bases). The length of the CDR3 is 13 residues. V lost 7 bases, J lost 4 bases, and 10 bases lay in between. Germline V gene data show CDR1 as SNHLY and CDR2 as FYNNEI. As DNA, the CDR3 is TGTGCCAGCATCCACAGGAATAATGAAAAACTGTTTTTT. Amino acids: CASIHRNNEKLFF.